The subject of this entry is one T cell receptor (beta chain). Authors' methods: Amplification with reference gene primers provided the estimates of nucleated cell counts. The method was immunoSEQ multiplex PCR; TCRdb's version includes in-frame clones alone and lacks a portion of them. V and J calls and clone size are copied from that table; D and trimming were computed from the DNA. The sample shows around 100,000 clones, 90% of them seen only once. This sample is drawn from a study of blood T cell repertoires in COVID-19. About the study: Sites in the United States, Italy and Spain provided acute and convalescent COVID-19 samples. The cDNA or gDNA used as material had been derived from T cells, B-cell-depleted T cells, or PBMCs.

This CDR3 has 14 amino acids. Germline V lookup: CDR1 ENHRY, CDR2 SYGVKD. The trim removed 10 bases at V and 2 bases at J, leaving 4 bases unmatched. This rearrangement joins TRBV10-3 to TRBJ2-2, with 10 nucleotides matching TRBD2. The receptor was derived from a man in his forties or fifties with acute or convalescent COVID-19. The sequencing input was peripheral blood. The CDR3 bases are TGTGCCACCGGACTAGCGGTAAACACCGGGGAGCTGTTTTTT. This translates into CATGLAVNTGELFF.